The clone carrying this TCR beta chain was counted between two and nine times. Its antigen is currently unknown. Germline-derived CDR1 and CDR2 are SQVTM and ANQGSEA. CDR3 length: 16 residues. V was pared by 3 bases and J by 5 bases, with 12 bases of the junction left unmatched. This record comes from a study of T-cell reconstitution after alpha-beta-depleted transplantation in children. Using unique molecular identifiers, the investigators prepared the TCRbeta library. Each CDR3 protein gets one entry after TCRdb re-called the PCR reads with MiXCR. The repertoire holds roughly 420,000 distinct CDR3 sequences, with 15% to 20% as singletons. Overall study results and limits: The high TCRbeta diversity at day 60 in some patients came from surviving recipient T cells and thymic progenitors.

Sequenced here: PBMCs, mostly from graft donor cells, sampled 360 days after TCRalphabeta/CD19-depleted stem cell transplant. The rearrangement links TRBV29-1 to TRBJ2-5, with 10 bases identical to TRBD1. The TCR sequence derives from a boy under two years old who had a stem cell transplant for Wiskott-Aldrich syndrome, so the T cells may come from the graft donor. Here the CDR3 DNA reads TGCAGCGTTGATGGGACAGGGGAAGGAAAGGCGGAGACCCAGTACTTC. Residues: CSVDGTGEGKAETQYF.